The rows below give T cell receptor beta chains drawn from one sample of a study of T-cell reconstitution after alpha-beta-depleted transplantation in children. TCRdb itself ran the PCR reads through MiXCR, one entry per CDR3 protein. The repertoire has about 130,000 distinct CDR3 sequences, roughly 9.7% of them found once; the top ten carry 24%. The specimen was PBMCs, mostly from graft donor cells, collected 180 days after TCRalphabeta/CD19-depleted stem cell transplant. The receptors stem from a girl in the first two years of life who had a stem cell transplant for combined immunodeficiency, so the T cells may come from the graft donor. Each CDR3 is given with its conserved first and last residue. The order of the fields is D gene, J gene, V gene, clone size, CDR3 DNA, CDR3 protein. A D gene is named only where the DNA matches it firmly. Clone size is not always given. Where it is, it says once, few, many or a class for expanded clones.

D gene: NA
J gene: TRBJ1-2
V gene: TRBV12-3/TRBV12-4
clone size: few
CDR3 DNA: TGTGCCAGCAGTTTATACTGGGGGCGCGACTATGGCTACACCTTC
CDR3 protein: CASSLYWGRDYGYTF

D gene: TRBD2
J gene: TRBJ2-5
V gene: TRBV10-3
clone size: many
CDR3 DNA: TGTGCCATCAGCCGACTAGCGGGGGAGAGGGAGACCCAGTACTTC
CDR3 protein: CAISRLAGERETQYF

D gene: TRBD1
J gene: TRBJ2-3
V gene: TRBV28
clone size: many
CDR3 DNA: TGTGCCAGCAGTCGGGATGACCGGGACAGGGGGATTACTAGCACAGATACGCAGTATTTT
CDR3 protein: CASSRDDRDRGITSTDTQYF

D gene: TRBD2
J gene: TRBJ2-1
V gene: TRBV19
clone size: few
CDR3 DNA: TGTGCCAGTAGTGAGACTAGCGGGGTACTACAGAGCGAGCAGTTCTTC
CDR3 protein: CASSETSGVLQSEQFF

D gene: TRBD2
J gene: TRBJ2-5
V gene: TRBV2
clone size: NA
CDR3 DNA: TGTGCCAGCAGTGTTTACGGGAGGGCTGGAGAGACCCAGTACTTC
CDR3 protein: CASSVYGRAGETQYF

D gene: NA
J gene: TRBJ1-6
V gene: TRBV12-3/TRBV12-4
clone size: NA
CDR3 DNA: TGTGCCAGCAGTTTAACGGGGGACCTCCACTTT
CDR3 protein: CASSLTGDLHF

D gene: NA
J gene: TRBJ1-4
V gene: TRBV5-5
clone size: few
CDR3 DNA: TGTGCCAGCAGCTTGGTTGAAGGCACTAATGAAAAACTGTTTTTT
CDR3 protein: CASSLVEGTNEKLFF

D gene: NA
J gene: TRBJ1-3
V gene: TRBV2
clone size: NA
CDR3 DNA: TGTGCCAGCCGCCGGGGGCGAGGAAACACCATATATTTT
CDR3 protein: CASRRGRGNTIYF

D gene: TRBD2
J gene: TRBJ2-2
V gene: TRBV5-6
clone size: NA
CDR3 DNA: TGTGCCAGCAGCTCCGAAACTAGCGGCAGGAACACCGGGGAGCTGTTTTTT
CDR3 protein: CASSSETSGRNTGELFF

D gene: TRBD2
J gene: TRBJ2-1
V gene: TRBV5-6
clone size: many
CDR3 DNA: TGTGCCAGCAGCCTCCTAGCGGACAACTACAATGAGCAGTTCTTC
CDR3 protein: CASSLLADNYNEQFF

D gene: TRBD1
J gene: TRBJ2-7
V gene: TRBV29-1
clone size: few
CDR3 DNA: TGCAGCGTCTCAGTGACAGGGGCGAGCGAGCAGTACTTC
CDR3 protein: CSVSVTGASEQYF

D gene: NA
J gene: TRBJ2-1
V gene: TRBV5-5
clone size: few
CDR3 DNA: TGTGCCAGCAGCCACGAGTCGCGGGGGCCCTCGAATGAGCAGTTCTTC
CDR3 protein: CASSHESRGPSNEQFF

D gene: NA
J gene: TRBJ2-3
V gene: TRBV28
clone size: NA
CDR3 DNA: TGTGCCAGCAGTACATTCTCACGGACCCGGGCGGATTTT
CDR3 protein: CASSTFSRTRADF

D gene: NA
J gene: TRBJ2-7
V gene: TRBV12-3/TRBV12-4
clone size: few
CDR3 DNA: TGTGCCAGCAGCCCGGAGGGGGCAGGGCTTTACGAGCAGTACTTC
CDR3 protein: CASSPEGAGLYEQYF

D gene: TRBD2
J gene: TRBJ2-1
V gene: TRBV29-1
clone size: NA
CDR3 DNA: TGCAGCGTCCCTTCTAGCGGGGGGGGATACAATGAGCAGTTCTTC
CDR3 protein: CSVPSSGGGYNEQFF

D gene: NA
J gene: TRBJ2-5
V gene: TRBV12-3/TRBV12-4
clone size: NA
CDR3 DNA: TGTGCCAGCAGCCCAACAGGGATCCAAGAGACCCAGTACTTC
CDR3 protein: CASSPTGIQETQYF

D gene: TRBD2
J gene: TRBJ2-7
V gene: TRBV20-1
clone size: NA
CDR3 DNA: TGCAGTGCTAGTGATCCCGGGGGGGGATACAGGGCCTGGGAGCAGTACTTC
CDR3 protein: CSASDPGGGYRAWEQYF

D gene: NA
J gene: TRBJ1-2
V gene: TRBV6-1
clone size: many
CDR3 DNA: TGTGCCAGCAGTCCTGGACGGAACTATGGCTACACCTTC
CDR3 protein: CASSPGRNYGYTF

D gene: NA
J gene: TRBJ2-3
V gene: TRBV5-1
clone size: few
CDR3 DNA: TGCGCCAGCAGCTTGAGGCCTGGGTATACGCAGTATTTT
CDR3 protein: CASSLRPGYTQYF

D gene: NA
J gene: TRBJ2-4
V gene: TRBV5-6
clone size: few
CDR3 DNA: TGTGCCAGCAGCTCCCTAACAGGGAGAAACATTCAGTACTTC
CDR3 protein: CASSSLTGRNIQYF

D gene: NA
J gene: TRBJ1-3
V gene: TRBV13
clone size: many
CDR3 DNA: TGTGCCAGCAGCCCCCCAGGTCCTGGAAACACCATATATTTT
CDR3 protein: CASSPPGPGNTIYF

D gene: NA
J gene: TRBJ2-3
V gene: TRBV11-2
clone size: NA
CDR3 DNA: TGTGCCAGCAGGACCGAACGGGGGGCTCCCGTTACTCTCCCCACAGATACGCAGTATTTT
CDR3 protein: CASRTERGAPVTLPTDTQYF

D gene: NA
J gene: TRBJ1-1
V gene: TRBV20-1
clone size: NA
CDR3 DNA: TGCAGTGCTAGGAGAGCCGGGACATTGAACACTGAAGCTTTCTTT
CDR3 protein: CSARRAGTLNTEAFF

D gene: NA
J gene: TRBJ2-7
V gene: TRBV7-2
clone size: NA
CDR3 DNA: TGTGCCAGCAGCGCTAGGACAGCCGTTGGGGAGCAGTACTTC
CDR3 protein: CASSARTAVGEQYF

D gene: NA
J gene: TRBJ1-2
V gene: TRBV12-3/TRBV12-4
clone size: NA
CDR3 DNA: TGTGCCAGCAGTTTAGGGGCGGGCATCGGCTATGGCTACACCTTC
CDR3 protein: CASSLGAGIGYGYTF

D gene: TRBD2
J gene: TRBJ2-7
V gene: TRBV5-4
clone size: NA
CDR3 DNA: TGTGCCAGCAGCTGGGGACTAGCGGCTTACGAGCAGTACTTC
CDR3 protein: CASSWGLAAYEQYF

D gene: TRBD2
J gene: TRBJ2-5
V gene: TRBV6-5
clone size: few
CDR3 DNA: TGTGCCAGCAGTTACTCGACTAGCGGGGCGGGGACCCAGTACTTC
CDR3 protein: CASSYSTSGAGTQYF

D gene: TRBD2
J gene: TRBJ2-7
V gene: TRBV20-1
clone size: few
CDR3 DNA: TGCAGTGCTAGTTCGGGACTAGCCGGGGAGCAGTACTTC
CDR3 protein: CSASSGLAGEQYF

D gene: TRBD2
J gene: TRBJ2-3
V gene: TRBV11-3
clone size: NA
CDR3 DNA: TGTGCCAGCAGCACTGGACTAGCGGGGGCCTCTGATACGCAGTATTTT
CDR3 protein: CASSTGLAGASDTQYF

D gene: TRBD1
J gene: TRBJ2-2
V gene: TRBV20-1
clone size: NA
CDR3 DNA: TGCAGTGCTTCCCGGGACAGGGTTCCCGGGGAGCTGTTTTTT
CDR3 protein: CSASRDRVPGELFF

D gene: TRBD2
J gene: TRBJ2-3
V gene: TRBV6-5
clone size: few
CDR3 DNA: TGTGCCAGCAGTTGGACTAGCGGGAGGCCAGATACGCAGTATTTT
CDR3 protein: CASSWTSGRPDTQYF

D gene: TRBD2
J gene: TRBJ2-7
V gene: TRBV20-1
clone size: NA
CDR3 DNA: TGCAGTGCAACCACTAGCGGGAGTGCCTACGAGCAGTACTTC
CDR3 protein: CSATTSGSAYEQYF